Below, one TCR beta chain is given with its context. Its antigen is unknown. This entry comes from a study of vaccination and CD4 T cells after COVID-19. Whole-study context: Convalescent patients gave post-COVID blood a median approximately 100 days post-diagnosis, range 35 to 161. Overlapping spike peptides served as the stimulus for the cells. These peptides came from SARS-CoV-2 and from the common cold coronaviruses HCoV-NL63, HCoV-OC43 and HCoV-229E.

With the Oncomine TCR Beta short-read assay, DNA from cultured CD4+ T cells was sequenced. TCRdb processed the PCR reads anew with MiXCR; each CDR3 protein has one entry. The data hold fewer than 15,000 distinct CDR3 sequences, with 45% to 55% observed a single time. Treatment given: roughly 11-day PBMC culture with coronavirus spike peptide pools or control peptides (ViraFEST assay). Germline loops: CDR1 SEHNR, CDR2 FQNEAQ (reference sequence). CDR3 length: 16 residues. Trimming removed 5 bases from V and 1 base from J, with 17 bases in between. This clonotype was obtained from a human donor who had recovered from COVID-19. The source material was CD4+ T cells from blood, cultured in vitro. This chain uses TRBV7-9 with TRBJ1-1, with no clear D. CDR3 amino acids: CASSPGIITSNTEAFF. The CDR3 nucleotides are TGTGCCAGCAGCCCCGGGATTATCACCTCGAACACTGAAGCTTTCTTT.